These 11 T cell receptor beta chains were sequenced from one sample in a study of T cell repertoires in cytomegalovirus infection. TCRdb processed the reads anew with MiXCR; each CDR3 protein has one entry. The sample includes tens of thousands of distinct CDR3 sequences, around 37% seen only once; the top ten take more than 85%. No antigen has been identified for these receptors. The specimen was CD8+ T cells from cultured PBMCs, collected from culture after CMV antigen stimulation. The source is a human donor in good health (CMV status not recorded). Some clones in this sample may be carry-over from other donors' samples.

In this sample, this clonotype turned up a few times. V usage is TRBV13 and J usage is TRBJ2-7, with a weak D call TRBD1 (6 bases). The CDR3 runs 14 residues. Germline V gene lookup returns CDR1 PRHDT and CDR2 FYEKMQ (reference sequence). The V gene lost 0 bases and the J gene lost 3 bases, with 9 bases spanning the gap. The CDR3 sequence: CASSLGRGGYEQYF. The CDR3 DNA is TGTGCCAGCAGCTTAGGCCGAGGGGGCTACGAGCAGTACTTC.

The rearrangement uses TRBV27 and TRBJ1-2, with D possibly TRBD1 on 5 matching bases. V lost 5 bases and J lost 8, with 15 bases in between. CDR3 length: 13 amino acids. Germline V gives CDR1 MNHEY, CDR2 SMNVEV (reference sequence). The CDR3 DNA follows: TGTGCCAGCAGTCCCCAAGGGGCGAGGGGCTACACCTTC. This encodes CASSPQGARGYTF.

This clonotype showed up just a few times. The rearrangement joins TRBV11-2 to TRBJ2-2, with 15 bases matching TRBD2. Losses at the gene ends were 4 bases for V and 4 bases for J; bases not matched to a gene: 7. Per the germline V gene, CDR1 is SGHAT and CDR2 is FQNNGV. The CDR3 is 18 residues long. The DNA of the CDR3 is TGTGCCAGCAGCTCCGGGACTAGCGGGGGGATACTCACCGGGGAGCTGTTTTTT. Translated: CASSSGTSGGILTGELFF. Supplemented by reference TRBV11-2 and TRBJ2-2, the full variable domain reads EAGVAQSPRYKIIEKRQSVAFWCNPISGHATLYWYQQILGQGPKLLIQFQNNGVVDDSQLPKDRFSAERLKGVDSTLKIQPAKLEDSAVYLCASSSGTSGGILTGELFFGEGSRLTVL.

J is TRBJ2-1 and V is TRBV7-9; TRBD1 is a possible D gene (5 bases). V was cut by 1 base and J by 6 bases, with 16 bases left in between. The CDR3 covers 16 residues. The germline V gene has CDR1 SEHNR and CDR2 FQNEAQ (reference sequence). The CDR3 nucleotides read TGTGCCAGCAGCTTAGTTACTGGGGCACGGGTCAATGAGCAGTTCTTC. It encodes CASSLVTGARVNEQFF.

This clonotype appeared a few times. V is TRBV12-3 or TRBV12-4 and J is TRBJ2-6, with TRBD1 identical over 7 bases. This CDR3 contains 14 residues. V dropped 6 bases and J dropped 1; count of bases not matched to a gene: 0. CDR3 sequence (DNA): TGTGCCAGCAGACAGGGGTCTGGGGCCAACGTCCTGACTTTC. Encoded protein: CASRQGSGANVLTF.

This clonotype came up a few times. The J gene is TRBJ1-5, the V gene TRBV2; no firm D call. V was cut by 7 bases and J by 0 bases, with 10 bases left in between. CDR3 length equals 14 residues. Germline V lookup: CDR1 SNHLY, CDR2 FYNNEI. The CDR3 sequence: CASMGQTSNQPQHF. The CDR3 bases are TGTGCCAGCATGGGCCAGACTAGCAATCAGCCCCAGCATTTT. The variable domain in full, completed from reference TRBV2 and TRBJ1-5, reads EPEVTQTPSHQVTQMGQEVILRCVPISNHLYFYWYRQILGQKVEFLVSFYNNEISEKSEIFDDQFSVERPDGSNFTLKIRSTKLEDSAMYFCASMGQTSNQPQHFGDGTRLSIL.

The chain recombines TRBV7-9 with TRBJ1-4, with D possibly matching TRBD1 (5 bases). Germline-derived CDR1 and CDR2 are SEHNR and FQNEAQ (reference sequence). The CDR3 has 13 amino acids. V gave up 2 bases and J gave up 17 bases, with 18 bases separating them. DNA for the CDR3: TGTGCCAGCAGCTTACCAGGGTCCCGCTCGGTTTTTTTT. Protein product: CASSLPGSRSVFF.

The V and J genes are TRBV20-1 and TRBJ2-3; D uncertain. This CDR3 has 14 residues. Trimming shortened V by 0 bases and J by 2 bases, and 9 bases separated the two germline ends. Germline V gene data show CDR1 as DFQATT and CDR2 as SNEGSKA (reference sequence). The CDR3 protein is CSARDFRNTDTQYF. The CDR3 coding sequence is TGCAGTGCTAGAGATTTCAGGAACACAGATACGCAGTATTTT.

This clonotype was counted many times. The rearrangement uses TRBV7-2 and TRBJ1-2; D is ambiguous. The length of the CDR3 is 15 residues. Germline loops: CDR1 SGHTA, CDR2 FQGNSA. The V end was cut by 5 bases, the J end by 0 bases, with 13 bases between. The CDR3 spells CASSTTGYANYGYTF. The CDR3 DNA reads TGTGCCAGCAGCACGACGGGCTATGCTAACTATGGCTACACCTTC.

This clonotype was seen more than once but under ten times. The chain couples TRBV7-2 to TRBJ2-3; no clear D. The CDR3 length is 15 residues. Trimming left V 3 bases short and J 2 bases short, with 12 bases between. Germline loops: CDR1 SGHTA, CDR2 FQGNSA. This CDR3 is CASSLRDLTTDTQYF. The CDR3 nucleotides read TGTGCCAGCAGCTTGCGCGATCTGACCACAGATACGCAGTATTTT. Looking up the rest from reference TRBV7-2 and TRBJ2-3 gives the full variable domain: GAGVSQSPSNKVTEKGKDVELRCDPISGHTALYWYRQSLGQGLEFLIYFQGNSAPDKSGLPSDRFSAERTGGSVSTLTIQRTQQEDSAVYLCASSLRDLTTDTQYFGPGTRLTVL.

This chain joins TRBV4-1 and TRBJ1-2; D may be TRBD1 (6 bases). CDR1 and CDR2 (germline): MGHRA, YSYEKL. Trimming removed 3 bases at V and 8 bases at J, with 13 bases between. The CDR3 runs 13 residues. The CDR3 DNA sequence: TGCGCCAGCAGCCATGGAGGGGGTGGAGGCTACACCTTC. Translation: CASSHGGGGGYTF.